This T cell receptor (beta chain) was captured in a study of Graves' ophthalmopathy and Graves' hyperthyroidism. Study overall: Untreated patients at initial diagnosis provided peripheral blood.

Ten or more counts support this clonotype. Amplifying from RNA transcripts, the study obtained TCR beta CDR3 regions. RT-PCR was first run with HTBI primers, then multiplex PCR in a second round. From the multiplex PCR reads, TCRdb called clonotypes with MiXCR, one entry per CDR3 protein. This table holds roughly 160,000 distinct CDR3 sequences, over 35% found once. The germline V gene has CDR1 MRHNA and CDR2 SNTAGT. V lost 10 bases and J lost 2, with 8 bases in between. This CDR3 is built from 11 residues. This clonotype was sampled from a woman aged 40 to 50 with Graves' ophthalmopathy. The sequencing input was peripheral blood. V usage is TRBV6-4 and J usage is TRBJ1-1; D possibly corresponds to TRBD1 (5 bases). CDR3: CATGLNTEAFF. The CDR3 nucleotides read TGTGCCACAGGGCTTAACACTGAAGCTTTCTTT.